Below are 25 T cell receptor beta chains sequenced from a single sample in a study of blood T cells in healthy people across ages. Primers used in a second PCR of about 7 to 12 cycles were a sample-barcoded 5' primer and a J-beta primer mix. TCRdb reanalysed the 5' RACE reads using MiXCR and keeps one entry per CDR3 protein. The table lists roughly 730,000 distinct CDR3 sequences, approximately 53% of them singletons. Sequences were obtained from blood. These receptors all stem from a man in his forties in good health.

The chain links TRBV15 to TRBJ1-1, with D perhaps matching TRBD1 (5 bases). Deletions cut 0 bases from V and 5 bases from J, with 16 bases between. Germline CDR1 and CDR2: LNHNV and YYDKDF (reference sequence). CDR3 length equals 16 residues. CDR3 residues: CATSREAPGSGTEAFF. CDR3 DNA sequence: TGTGCCACCAGCAGAGAGGCGCCAGGGTCTGGGACTGAAGCTTTCTTT.

The chain has TRBV28 and TRBJ2-5; D perhaps matches TRBD2 (6 bases). Trimming removed 3 bases from V and 4 bases from J, with 15 bases in between. The CDR3 loop spans 15 amino acids. Germline CDR1 MDHEN, CDR2 SYDVKM. The CDR3 here is CASSFPGHGRETQYF. CDR3 coding DNA: TGTGCCAGCAGTTTCCCCGGACACGGGAGAGAGACCCAGTACTTC. Full variable domain (missing parts from reference TRBV28 and TRBJ2-5): DVKVTQSSRYLVKRTGEKVFLECVQDMDHENMFWYRQDPGLGLRLIYFSYDVKMKEKGDIPEGYSVSREKKERFSLILESASTNQTSMYLCASSFPGHGRETQYFGPGTRLLVL.

J is TRBJ2-3 and V is TRBV4-3; tentative D call: TRBD2 (5 bases). V gave up 0 bases and J gave up 0 bases, with 10 bases separating them. The germline V gene has CDR1 LGHNA and CDR2 YSLEER. This CDR3 is built from 16 residues. CDR3 DNA: TGCGCCAGCAGCCAAGACGAGCGCGGGAGCACAGATACGCAGTATTTT. Encoded protein: CASSQDERGSTDTQYF.

This rearrangement joins TRBV4-1 to TRBJ2-4; 7 nucleotides match TRBD2. J was trimmed by 13 bases and V by 0 bases; bases with no gene match: 15. CDR3 length: 16 residues. Germline CDR1 reads MGHRA; CDR2 reads YSYEKL. The CDR3 DNA reads TGCGCCAGCAGCCAAGATAATCTAGCGGACCGTACGTTGCAGTACTTC. Its translation is CASSQDNLADRTLQYF.

This clonotype was detected only a few times. V usage is TRBV24-1 and J usage is TRBJ2-7; 7 nucleotides line up with TRBD1. The germline gives CDR1 KGHDR, CDR2 SFDVKD. CDR3 length: 14 residues. Unmatched junction bases numbered 2, after V lost 2 bases and J lost 2 bases. CDR3 nucleotides: TGTGCCACCAGTGATTGGGGACAGCCCTACGAGCAGTACTTC. This translates into CATSDWGQPYEQYF.

This chain uses TRBV30 with TRBJ2-7; 8 bases align to TRBD1. The J call is uncertain, as TRBJ2-5 better fits the DNA end. Germline V lookup: CDR1 GTSNPN, CDR2 SVGIG (reference sequence). The CDR3 totals 16 residues. The CDR3 sequence is CAWSIEWTGFGVTQYF. The CDR3 bases are TGTGCCTGGAGCATAGAATGGACAGGGTTCGGGGTGACCCAGTACTTC.

The chain is built from TRBV20-1 and TRBJ2-3, with 7 bases identical to TRBD2. The germline V gene has CDR1 DFQATT and CDR2 SNEGSKA (reference sequence). The CDR3 sequence is 14 residues long. V lost 5 bases and J lost 2; bases outside the gene matches: 7. The CDR3 DNA reads as TGCAGTGCTGTCCTGGCGGGGGACACAGATACGCAGTATTTT. Encoded protein: CSAVLAGDTDTQYF.

V gene TRBV27 combines with J gene TRBJ2-7; D may be TRBD2 (6 bases). The CDR3 spans 13 residues. Trimming took 3 bases from V and 7 from J, leaving 13 bases between them. Looked up from germline, CDR1 is MNHEY and CDR2 is SMNVEV (reference sequence). Here the CDR3 DNA reads TGTGCCAGCAGTTTTGTCCCAGGGAGGGAGCAGTACTTC. The encoded protein is CASSFVPGREQYF.

The chain links TRBV5-1 to TRBJ1-6, with TRBD1 matching 11 bases. Germline CDR1 reads SGHRS; CDR2 reads YFSETQ. This CDR3 region has 16 residues. V lost 2 bases and J lost 10; bases outside the gene matches: 8. CDR3 amino acids: CASSLRSGTGGSPLHF. For the CDR3, the DNA is TGCGCCAGCAGCTTAAGGTCCGGGACAGGGGGGTCACCCCTCCACTTT. Complete variable domain (other parts from reference TRBV5-1 and TRBJ1-6): KAGVTQTPRYLIKTRGQQVTLSCSPISGHRSVSWYQQTPGQGLQFLFEYFSETQRNKGNFPGRFSGRQFSNSRSEMNVSTLELGDSALYLCASSLRSGTGGSPLHFGNGTRLTVT.

This clonotype was counted between two and nine times. The chain uses TRBV9 and TRBJ2-6; D is uncertain. V was shortened by 4 bases and J by 1 base, with 6 bases between the two germline ends. Germline CDR1 SGDLS, CDR2 YYNGEE. This CDR3 region has 14 residues. CDR3 loop: CASSPQSGANVLTF. CDR3 DNA: TGTGCCAGCAGCCCTCAATCTGGGGCCAACGTCCTGACTTTC.

This clonotype was observed a handful of times. V and J are TRBV5-5 and TRBJ2-7, with TRBD1 identical over 7 bases. The germline V gene has CDR1 SGHKS and CDR2 YYEKEE (reference sequence). V shed 1 base and J 7 bases; nucleotides not matched to a gene: 11. This CDR3 comprises 15 residues. The CDR3: CASSLKLTGSLEQYF. DNA for the CDR3: TGTGCCAGCAGCTTGAAGTTGACAGGGAGTTTGGAGCAGTACTTC.

V gene TRBV20-1 combines with J gene TRBJ2-5; perhaps D is TRBD1 or TRBD2 (5 bases each). Trimming left V 4 bases short and J 5 bases short, with 11 bases between. Looked up from germline, CDR1 is DFQATT and CDR2 is SNEGSKA (reference sequence). This CDR3 comprises 12 residues. The CDR3 coding sequence is TGCAGTGCTAAGAGGGGTACGGAGACCCAGTACTTC. Translated: CSAKRGTETQYF.

The chain employs TRBV7-2 and TRBJ2-3, with D possibly TRBD2 on 5 matching bases. The germline V gene has CDR1 SGHTA and CDR2 FQGNSA. The CDR3 is 15 residues long. Trimming pared 0 bases from V and 0 bases from J, leaving 7 bases between. CDR3 residues: CASSLAERSTDTQYF. CDR3 bases: TGTGCCAGCAGCTTAGCGGAGCGGAGCACAGATACGCAGTATTTT.

The V gene is TRBV11-1, the J gene TRBJ2-5, with unresolved D. Germline CDR1 reads SGHAT; CDR2 reads FQDESV (reference sequence). The V end lost 5 bases, the J end lost 4 bases, and 8 bases lay between the germline ends. CDR3 length: 12 residues. CDR3 DNA sequence: TGTGCCAGCAGCACCGTTAGAGAGACCCAGTACTTC. Amino acids: CASSTVRETQYF.

The chain links TRBV10-3 to TRBJ2-3; 11 nucleotides line up with TRBD2. V gave up 7 bases and J gave up 6 bases; unmatched junction bases: 9. Germline values: CDR1 ENHRY, CDR2 SYGVKD. The CDR3 contains 15 residues. The CDR3 sequence: CAITPTSGSRDTQYF. CDR3 DNA sequence: TGTGCCATCACCCCAACTAGCGGGAGTAGGGATACGCAGTATTTT.

This chain uses TRBV6-6 with TRBJ1-5; D unresolved. The CDR3 is made up of 12 amino acids. Germline assignment: CDR1 MNHNY and CDR2 SVGAGI (reference sequence). Between the trimmed V and J ends, which lost 5 bases and 7 bases, there was a span of 9 bases. Here the CDR3 DNA reads TGTGCCAGCAGTGTCCCTAGCCAGCCCCAGCATTTT. Translating gives CASSVPSQPQHF.

Ten or more counts support this clonotype. V usage is TRBV7-2 and J usage is TRBJ1-5, with 7 nucleotides matching TRBD1. Looked up from germline, CDR1 is SGHTA and CDR2 is FQGNSA. V lost 6 bases, J lost 4 bases, and 6 bases stayed unmatched. This CDR3 contains 14 residues. This CDR3 is CASSLRTGNQPQHF. DNA for the CDR3: TGTGCCAGCAGTTTAAGGACAGGAAATCAGCCCCAGCATTTT.

This clonotype was seen once. The CDR3 region is CASSYPKSRQFMNTEAFF. CDR3 nucleotides: TGTGCCAGCAGTTACCCAAAAAGTAGACAGTTCATGAACACTGAAGCTTTCTTT. The V gene is TRBV6-2 or TRBV6-3, the J gene TRBJ1-1; D might be TRBD1 (5 bases). This CDR3 contains 18 residues. Germline V CDR1 and CDR2: MNHEY, SVGEGT. V was shortened by 2 bases and J by 0 bases, with 19 bases between the two germline ends.

In DNA, the CDR3 is TGCAGTGCTAGAGATCCAGCGGAGAGCACAGATACGCAGTATTTT. Translation gives CSARDPAESTDTQYF. V and J are TRBV20-1 and TRBJ2-3; a possible D gene is TRBD2 (5 bases). Germline loops: CDR1 DFQATT, CDR2 SNEGSKA (reference sequence). Deletions cut 0 bases from V and 0 bases from J, with 10 bases between. CDR3 length equals 15 residues.

The V and J genes are TRBV28 and TRBJ2-6; TRBD1 aligns across 7 bases. Per germline, CDR1 MDHEN and CDR2 SYDVKM. Germline trimming cut 7 bases from V and 5 bases from J; bases unmatched to any gene: 8. The length of the CDR3 is 15 residues. CDR3 in amino acids: CASIPQGSRANVLTF. The CDR3 DNA sequence: TGTGCCAGCATTCCACAGGGGTCCCGGGCCAACGTCCTGACTTTC.

This chain connects TRBV28 to TRBJ2-7; 7 positions agree with TRBD1. The CDR3 totals 16 residues. Germline CDR1 and CDR2: MDHEN and SYDVKM. Trimming cost V 3 bases and J 2 bases; bases outside gene matches: 10. CDR3 nucleotide sequence: TGTGCCAGCAGTTTTACCTTCTGGACAGGAACCTACGAGCAGTACTTC. It yields the protein CASSFTFWTGTYEQYF.

This clonotype has a handful of counts. This rearrangement joins TRBV9 to TRBJ2-1; tentatively, D is TRBD1 (6 bases). V lost 0 bases and J lost 10, with 11 bases in between. The germline V gene has CDR1 SGDLS and CDR2 YYNGEE. The CDR3 is made up of 13 amino acids. CDR3 coding DNA: TGTGCCAGCAGCGTAGTCTTGGGGGCCGAGCAGTTCTTC. Protein sequence: CASSVVLGAEQFF.

The chain combines TRBV12-3 or TRBV12-4 with TRBJ2-5; the D is unclear. The CDR3 loop spans 13 amino acids. Trimming pared 1 base from V and 11 bases from J, leaving 14 bases between. In DNA, the CDR3 is TGTGCCAGCAGTTTAGTCAGCTACAATGAGCAGTACTTC. It codes for CASSLVSYNEQYF.

This sequence joins TRBV5-1 and TRBJ2-1; tentative D call: TRBD1 (6 bases). The V gene lost 2 bases and the J gene lost 8 bases, with 17 bases spanning the gap. This CDR3 comprises 15 residues. Per the germline V gene, CDR1 is SGHRS and CDR2 is YFSETQ. The CDR3 DNA sequence: TGCGCCAGCAGCTTAACAGGGAATTGGCGTGATGAGCAGTTCTTC. Protein: CASSLTGNWRDEQFF.

The rearrangement links TRBV20-1 to TRBJ2-5, with D perhaps assigned TRBD1 or TRBD2 (5 bases each). The V end lost 2 bases, the J end lost 4 bases, and 14 bases lay between the germline ends. Germline loops: CDR1 DFQATT, CDR2 SNEGSKA (reference sequence). The CDR3 is made up of 14 amino acids. CDR3 nucleotides: TGCAGTGCTAGACTTCGGGGCAGTGGAGAGACCCAGTACTTC. Its translation is CSARLRGSGETQYF.